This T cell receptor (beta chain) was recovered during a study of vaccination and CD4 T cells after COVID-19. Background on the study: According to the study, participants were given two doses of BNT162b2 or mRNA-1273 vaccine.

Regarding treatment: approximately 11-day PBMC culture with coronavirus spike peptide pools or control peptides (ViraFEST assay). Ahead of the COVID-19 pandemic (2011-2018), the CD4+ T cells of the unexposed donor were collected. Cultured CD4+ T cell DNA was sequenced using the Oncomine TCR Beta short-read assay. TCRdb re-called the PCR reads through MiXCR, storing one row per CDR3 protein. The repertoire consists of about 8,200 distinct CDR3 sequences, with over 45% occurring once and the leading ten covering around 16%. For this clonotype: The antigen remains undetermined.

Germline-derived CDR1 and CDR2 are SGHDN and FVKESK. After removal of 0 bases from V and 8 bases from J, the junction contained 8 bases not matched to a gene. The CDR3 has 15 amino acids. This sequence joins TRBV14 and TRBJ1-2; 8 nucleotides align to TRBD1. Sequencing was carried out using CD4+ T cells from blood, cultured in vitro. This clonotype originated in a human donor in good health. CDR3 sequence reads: CASSQDRDRIYGYTF. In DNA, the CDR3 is TGTGCCAGCAGCCAAGATCGGGACAGGATCTACGGCTACACCTTC.